This TCR beta chain was identified during a study of blood T cell repertoires in COVID-19. Study as a whole: Samples taken during acute and convalescent COVID-19 were collected in the United States, Italy and Spain. T cells, B-cell-depleted T cells, or PBMCs supplied cDNA or gDNA.

With 6 bases removed from V and 4 bases from J, the gap between germline ends came to 10 bases. Germline CDR1 reads LNHDA; CDR2 reads SQIVND (reference sequence). CDR3 length equals 13 residues. Methods used by the authors: Amplification with reference gene primers provided the estimates of nucleated cell counts. Sequenced by immunoSEQ multiplex PCR; TCRdb stores in-frame clones only, minus some. V and J calls and clone size are those listed in that table; D and trimming were worked out from the DNA. The sample includes 40,000 to 50,000 clones, 77% of them seen just once. This clone has a single count.

The chain combines TRBV19 with TRBJ1-5; TRBD1 is a possible D gene (5 bases). The receptor was isolated from a woman in her sixties or seventies with acute or convalescent COVID-19. The material sequenced was peripheral blood. The CDR3 sequence: CASRRGENQPQHF. CDR3 coding DNA: TGTGCCAGTAGGCGGGGGGAGAATCAGCCCCAGCATTTT.